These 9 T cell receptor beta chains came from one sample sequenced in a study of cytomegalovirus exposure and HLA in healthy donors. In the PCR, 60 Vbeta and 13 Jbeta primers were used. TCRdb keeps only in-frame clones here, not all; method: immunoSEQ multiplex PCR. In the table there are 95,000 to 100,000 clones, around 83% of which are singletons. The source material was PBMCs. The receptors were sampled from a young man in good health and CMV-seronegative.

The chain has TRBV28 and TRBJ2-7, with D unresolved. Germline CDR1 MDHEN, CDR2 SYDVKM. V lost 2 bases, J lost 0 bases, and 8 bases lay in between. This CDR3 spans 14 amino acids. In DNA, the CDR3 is TGTGCCAGCAGTTTACTTACAGTCTCCTACGAGCAGTACTTC. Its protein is CASSLLTVSYEQYF. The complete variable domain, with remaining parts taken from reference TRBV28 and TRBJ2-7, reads DVKVTQSSRYLVKRTGEKVFLECVQDMDHENMFWYRQDPGLGLRLIYFSYDVKMKEKGDIPEGYSVSREKKERFSLILESASTNQTSMYLCASSLLTVSYEQYFGPGTRLTVT.

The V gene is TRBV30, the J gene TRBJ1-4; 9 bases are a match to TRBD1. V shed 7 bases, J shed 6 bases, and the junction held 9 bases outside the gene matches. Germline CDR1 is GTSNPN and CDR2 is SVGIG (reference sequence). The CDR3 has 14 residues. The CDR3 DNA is TGTGCCTCTCCCGGGACAGGGATTGATGAAAAACTGTTTTTT. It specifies CASPGTGIDEKLFF.

The CDR3: CSVNRGFNEQYF. CDR3 in DNA: TGCAGCGTAAACAGGGGATTCAACGAGCAGTACTTC. This chain uses TRBV29-1 with TRBJ2-7; 7 nucleotides align to TRBD1. The V segment lost 6 bases and the J segment 5 bases; nucleotides outside the gene matches: 7. Germline V gene data show CDR1 as SQVTM and CDR2 as ANQGSEA. This CDR3 is built from 12 residues.

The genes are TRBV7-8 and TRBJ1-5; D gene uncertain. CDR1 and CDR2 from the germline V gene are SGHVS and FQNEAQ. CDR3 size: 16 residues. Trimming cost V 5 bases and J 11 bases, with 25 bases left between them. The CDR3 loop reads CASSKTRGASAGSQHF. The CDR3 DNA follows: TGTGCCAGCAGCAAAACTCGGGGTGCTAGTGCCGGTTCCCAGCATTTT. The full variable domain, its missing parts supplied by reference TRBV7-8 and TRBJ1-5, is GAGVSQSPRYKVAKRGQDVALRCDPISGHVSLFWYQQALGQGPEFLTYFQNEAQLDKSGLPSDRFFAERPEGSVSTLKIQRTQQEDSAVYLCASSKTRGASAGSQHFGDGTRLSIL.

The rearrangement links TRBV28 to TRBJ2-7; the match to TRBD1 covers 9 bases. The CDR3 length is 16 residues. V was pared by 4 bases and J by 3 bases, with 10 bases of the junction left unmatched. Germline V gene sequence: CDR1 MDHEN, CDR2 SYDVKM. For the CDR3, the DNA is TGTGCCAGCAGTTCGCAGACTGACAGGGGGAACTACGAGCAGTACTTC. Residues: CASSSQTDRGNYEQYF.

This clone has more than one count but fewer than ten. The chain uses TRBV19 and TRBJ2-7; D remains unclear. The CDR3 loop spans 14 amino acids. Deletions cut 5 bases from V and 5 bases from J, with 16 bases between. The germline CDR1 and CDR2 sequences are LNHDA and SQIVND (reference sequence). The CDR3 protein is CASSEQPASNEQYF. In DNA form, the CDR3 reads TGTGCCAGTAGTGAACAGCCGGCCTCAAACGAGCAGTACTTC. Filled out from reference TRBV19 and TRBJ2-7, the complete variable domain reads DGGITQSPKYLFRKEGQNVTLSCEQNLNHDAMYWYRQDPGQGLRLIYYSQIVNDFQKGDIAEGYSVSREKKESFPLTVTSAQKNPTAFYLCASSEQPASNEQYFGPGTRLTVT.

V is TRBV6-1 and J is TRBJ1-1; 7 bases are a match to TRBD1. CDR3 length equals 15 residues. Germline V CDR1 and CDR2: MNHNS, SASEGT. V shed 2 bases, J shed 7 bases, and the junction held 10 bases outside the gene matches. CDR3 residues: CASSETGVAGGEAFF. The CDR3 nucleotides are TGTGCCAGCAGTGAAACAGGGGTCGCAGGGGGTGAAGCTTTCTTT.

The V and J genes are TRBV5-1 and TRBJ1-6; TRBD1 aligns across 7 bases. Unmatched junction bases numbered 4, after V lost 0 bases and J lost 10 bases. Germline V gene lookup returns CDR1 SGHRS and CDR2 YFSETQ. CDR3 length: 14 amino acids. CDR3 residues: CASSLEQGLSPLHF. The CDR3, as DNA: TGCGCCAGCAGCTTGGAACAGGGGCTCTCACCCCTCCACTTT.

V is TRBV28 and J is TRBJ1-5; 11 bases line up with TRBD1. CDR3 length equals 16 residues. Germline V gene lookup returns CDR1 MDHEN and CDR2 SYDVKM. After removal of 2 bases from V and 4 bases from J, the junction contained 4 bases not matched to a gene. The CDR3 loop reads CASSLGTGGGNQPQHF. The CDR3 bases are TGTGCCAGCAGTTTAGGGACAGGGGGTGGAAATCAGCCCCAGCATTTT.